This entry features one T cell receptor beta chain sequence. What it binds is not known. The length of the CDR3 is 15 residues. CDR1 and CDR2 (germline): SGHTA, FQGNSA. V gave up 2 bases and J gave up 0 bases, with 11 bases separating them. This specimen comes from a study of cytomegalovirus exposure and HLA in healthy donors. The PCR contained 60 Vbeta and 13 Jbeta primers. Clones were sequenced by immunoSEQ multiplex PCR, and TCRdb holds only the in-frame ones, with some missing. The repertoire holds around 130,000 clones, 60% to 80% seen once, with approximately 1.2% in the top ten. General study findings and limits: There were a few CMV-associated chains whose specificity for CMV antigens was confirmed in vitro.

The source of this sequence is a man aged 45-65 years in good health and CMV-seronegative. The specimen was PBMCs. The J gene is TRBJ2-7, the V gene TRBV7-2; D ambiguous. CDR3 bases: TGTGCCAGCAGCTTACAGCCGTCTAGCTCCTACGAGCAGTACTTC. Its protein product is CASSLQPSSSYEQYF.